The clone carrying this T cell receptor (beta chain) is a singleton in its sample. The antigen is not known. MiXCR, applied by TCRdb to the 5' RACE reads, yields one record per CDR3 protein. Of just over 400,000 distinct CDR3 sequences listed, about a quarter are singletons. The sample comes from a study of T-cell memory formation after mild COVID-19. Overall study context: TCR clusters largely stayed donor specific. Overall study findings and caveats: Contracting clones from day 15 to 85 had balanced CD4/CD8; later expanders favoured CD4+.

V lost 1 base and J lost 4; bases outside the gene matches: 6. Germline CDR1 SEHNR, CDR2 FQNEAQ (reference sequence). CDR3 size: 16 residues. V usage is TRBV7-9 and J usage is TRBJ2-5; 10 bases fit TRBD1. The sequencing sample was made of PBMCs or a T cell subset sorted from them (not recorded which). The TCR comes from an adult woman who had mild COVID-19 (a few samples of this study predate the infection). Cell type and time point are not known. This CDR3 reads CASSLGDRGDGETQYF. The CDR3 nucleotides read TGTGCCAGCAGCTTAGGGGACAGGGGAGATGGAGAGACCCAGTACTTC.